This T cell receptor beta chain stems from a study of cytomegalovirus exposure and HLA in healthy donors (dated by TCRdb to the late 2010s). Background on the whole study: According to a later analysis, one platform produced both the approximately 110 validation repertoires and the approximately 660 repertoires of the first cohort. High-throughput TCR immunosequencing, statistical association of individual TCRs with disease status, and machine learning were combined to predict cytomegalovirus infection status. Besides the first cohort of approximately 670 subjects, a separate validation cohort made up of some 110 different subjects was used. The study was designed to test whether signatures of past pathogen exposure could be identified by cataloging public T cell receptors. What the authors observed across the whole study: Most TCR sequences were observed very rarely across donors, whereas some public TCRs were present in many individuals. The authors suggested that the approach could potentially be extended to other disease states and immunological phenotypes. In vitro tests confirmed that a few of the cytomegalovirus-associated TCR beta chains recognize cytomegalovirus antigens. In a later analysis, TCRs clustered in the first cohort were found to also tend to co-occur in the approximately 120 validation repertoires, with 94% of cluster scores above 0. Cytomegalovirus status was reported to be diagnosed by the classifier with high specificity and sensitivity in both the original and validation cohorts. The study listed 164 TCR beta chains as associated with cytomegalovirus. The validation cohort had no HLA typing available for a later analysis, so co-occurrence within that cohort was assessed over all 110 or so repertoires.

CDR3 length: 15 amino acids, cysteine to phenylalanine. CDR3 DNA only is kept here, 45 bases in frame from base 1. Trimming takes 0 bases off V and 7 bases off J; junction bases not matched to a gene: 5. Via the germline V gene, CDR1 is MNHEY and CDR2 SVGAGI. Receptor libraries were prepared by the immunoSEQ multiplex PCR assay. For the original study's pipeline: A statistical classification framework was built for diagnosing cytomegalovirus status from the catalog of TCR beta chain sequences. The table comes from immuneACCESS by way of TCRdb, which keeps in-frame sequences with V and J called. Part of the clones is missing from these tables; in studies checked, under half for an unresolved V gene and the rest for unknown reasons. V, J and clone size reflect that table, while D and trimming were determined from the DNA. The sample has about 160,000 clones on record, roughly nine tenths of them singletons. The ten largest clones add up to 4.5% to 7% of the sample.

A remark on this clone: The antigen it recognizes is unknown. No quality values exist for individual bases; no much larger clone is one base distant.

The donors were included in the validation cohort of over a hundred subjects, a group kept apart from the roughly 680-subject first cohort. The sequence links TRBV6-5 to TRBJ2-1; 8 bases in between match TRBD1. This TCR derives from a woman aged 25 to 39 in good health and CMV-seronegative. Sequences were obtained from PBMCs. The sequence in DNA is TGTGCCAGCAGTTACTCCGGACAGGGTCAGAATGAGCAGTTCTTC. Translated, it reads CASSYSGQGQNEQFF.